This T cell receptor (beta chain) was obtained from a study of T cells after yellow fever vaccination. Turning to the study itself: Fractions of limited cellularity were prepared by means of SMART-Seq v4 Ultra Low Input. Findings and caveats of the study: Though it reached lower strength, the secondary response hit its peak faster, day 5 versus 15. The CD4 and CD8 compartments had a small share of their clonotypes in common. FACS-sorted repertoires could contain abundant clonotypes contaminating from the bulk population.

This clonotype has a handful of counts. Antigen specificity is unknown. The CDR3 runs 14 residues. CDR1 and CDR2 from the germline V gene are DFQATT and SNEGSKA (reference sequence). Trimming stripped 0 bases from V and 5 bases from J, with 10 bases between. TCRdb analysed the 5' RACE reads with MiXCR anew, one entry per CDR3 protein. The sample includes tens of thousands of distinct CDR3 sequences, around 7.8% seen only once; the top ten take roughly 30%. This clonotype originated in a man between 18 and 35 years old who received the YFV17D yellow fever vaccine. The chain combines TRBV20-1 with TRBJ2-2; D is unclear. The input for sequencing was CD8+ T cells sorted from PBMCs, taken around 10 days after the first yellow fever vaccination. The CDR3 protein is CSARDWSRTGELFF. The CDR3 DNA is TGCAGTGCTAGAGATTGGTCACGGACCGGGGAGCTGTTTTTT.